A selection of T cell receptor beta chains follows, all from one sample in a study of T cells in Graves' hyperthyroidism and ophthalmopathy. TCRdb ran MiXCR on the multiplex PCR reads and lists one entry per CDR3 protein. This sample carries approximately 380,000 distinct CDR3 sequences, around a sixth of them seen once, and the ten largest clones take around 40%. The sequenced material came from blood. All receptors come from a man younger than 35 with Graves' ophthalmopathy. Each CDR3 is given with its conserved first and last residue. Fields, in order: V gene, clone size, J gene, D gene, CDR3 DNA, CDR3 protein. The D gene is left open where the match is weak. Only some rows state a clone size, as once, few, many or a class for expanded clones.

v_gene: TRBV6-1
abundance: few
j_gene: TRBJ2-1
d_gene: TRBD2
CDR3nt: TGTGCCAGCAGTTGGTCGCGGGGGGGGGGAGGGGAGCAGTTCTTC
CDR3aa: CASSWSRGGGGEQFF

v_gene: TRBV20-1
abundance: .
j_gene: TRBJ2-2
d_gene: .
CDR3nt: TGCAGTGCCCCGCCCGAGACTAGCACCGGGGAGCTGTTTTTT
CDR3aa: CSAPPETSTGELFF

v_gene: TRBV24-1
abundance: .
j_gene: TRBJ2-7
d_gene: TRBD1
CDR3nt: TGTGCCACCAGTAGGGACAGCGGCACCTACGAGCAGTACTTC
CDR3aa: CATSRDSGTYEQYF

v_gene: TRBV11-2
abundance: .
j_gene: TRBJ1-1
d_gene: .
CDR3nt: TGTGCCAGCAGCTTTGACCCGGGGGGGAAGGCTGAAGCTTTCTTT
CDR3aa: CASSFDPGGKAEAFF

v_gene: TRBV27
abundance: many
j_gene: TRBJ2-7
d_gene: TRBD1
CDR3nt: TGTGCCAGCAAAACGGACAGGGCGTACGAGCAGTACTTC
CDR3aa: CASKTDRAYEQYF

v_gene: TRBV7-6
abundance: .
j_gene: TRBJ1-1
d_gene: .
CDR3nt: TGTGCCAGCGCGCGAGGGCTGAGCACTGAAGCTTTCTTT
CDR3aa: CASARGLSTEAFF

v_gene: TRBV7-3
abundance: .
j_gene: TRBJ1-2
d_gene: TRBD1
CDR3nt: TGTGCCAGCAGCCTGACCGGGACAGGAGACCGCTACACCTTC
CDR3aa: CASSLTGTGDRYTF

v_gene: TRBV18
abundance: .
j_gene: TRBJ2-5
d_gene: .
CDR3nt: TGTGCCAGCTCACCACCGGGGGAAGGGGGAGAGACCCAGTACTTC
CDR3aa: CASSPPGEGGETQYF

v_gene: TRBV20-1
abundance: once
j_gene: TRBJ2-2
d_gene: .
CDR3nt: TGCAGTGCTGGAGTAGCAGCTTCGAACACCGGGGAGCTGTTTTTT
CDR3aa: CSAGVAASNTGELFF

v_gene: TRBV10-3
abundance: .
j_gene: TRBJ1-5
d_gene: .
CDR3nt: TGTGCCATCAGTGTCCTGCAGGGAAAAGGTCCGGGGGGCAATCAGCCCCAGCATTTT
CDR3aa: CAISVLQGKGPGGNQPQHF

v_gene: TRBV7-8
abundance: few
j_gene: TRBJ1-4
d_gene: .
CDR3nt: TGTGCCAGCAGCGGGATTTCGAGGGAAAAACTGTTTTTT
CDR3aa: CASSGISREKLFF

v_gene: TRBV12-3/TRBV12-4
abundance: many
j_gene: TRBJ2-5
d_gene: .
CDR3nt: TGTGCCAGCAGTCAGGACAGTTTCGGGACCCAGTACTTC
CDR3aa: CASSQDSFGTQYF

v_gene: TRBV28
abundance: many
j_gene: TRBJ1-1
d_gene: .
CDR3nt: TGTGCCAGCAGTTTATCCGCGGCGTACAGGAATAGGATGAACACTGAAGCTTTCTTT
CDR3aa: CASSLSAAYRNRMNTEAFF

v_gene: TRBV2
abundance: many
j_gene: TRBJ2-7
d_gene: .
CDR3nt: TGTGCCAGCCGGCGAAGGGGTACCTACGAGCAGTACTTC
CDR3aa: CASRRRGTYEQYF

v_gene: TRBV5-5
abundance: many
j_gene: TRBJ2-5
d_gene: .
CDR3nt: TGTGCCAGCAGCTTGGGAGCATCCCAAGAGACCCAGTACTTC
CDR3aa: CASSLGASQETQYF

v_gene: TRBV5-6
abundance: many
j_gene: TRBJ2-5
d_gene: TRBD1
CDR3nt: TGTGCCAGCAGCCTGTTCGACAGGGGATGGGAGACCCAGTACTTC
CDR3aa: CASSLFDRGWETQYF

v_gene: TRBV5-8
abundance: .
j_gene: TRBJ2-7
d_gene: .
CDR3nt: TGTGCCAGCAGCTTGGAAGGGGCAACCTACGAGCAGTACTTC
CDR3aa: CASSLEGATYEQYF

v_gene: TRBV12-3/TRBV12-4
abundance: few
j_gene: TRBJ1-2
d_gene: .
CDR3nt: TGTGCCAGCAGTTTAGAGGGTTCGAGCTACACCTTC
CDR3aa: CASSLEGSSYTF

v_gene: TRBV3-1
abundance: many
j_gene: TRBJ1-2
d_gene: .
CDR3nt: TGTGCCAGCAGCCACAGGGCGTCGGACTATGGCTACACCTTC
CDR3aa: CASSHRASDYGYTF

v_gene: TRBV11-2
abundance: .
j_gene: TRBJ2-5
d_gene: .
CDR3nt: TGTGCCAGCGAGCGGGCTCAAGAGACCCAGTACTTC
CDR3aa: CASERAQETQYF

v_gene: TRBV19
abundance: .
j_gene: TRBJ1-1
d_gene: TRBD1
CDR3nt: TGTGCCAGTAGTACCCGGACAGGGGGCGCCCCGTTGAACACTGAAGCTTTCTTT
CDR3aa: CASSTRTGGAPLNTEAFF

v_gene: TRBV27
abundance: .
j_gene: TRBJ2-7
d_gene: .
CDR3nt: TGTGCCAGCAGTTTAGGGTCAGGGTCGGGGCAGTACTTC
CDR3aa: CASSLGSGSGQYF

v_gene: TRBV14
abundance: many
j_gene: TRBJ2-1
d_gene: .
CDR3nt: TGTGCCAGCAGCCCGGGGGCTAGCTCCTACAATGAGCAGTTCTTC
CDR3aa: CASSPGASSYNEQFF

v_gene: TRBV5-1
abundance: .
j_gene: TRBJ2-1
d_gene: .
CDR3nt: TGCGCCAGCACCTACAGGTTGGCACGGGAGAGCTCCTACAATGAGCAGTTCTTC
CDR3aa: CASTYRLARESSYNEQFF

v_gene: TRBV2
abundance: .
j_gene: TRBJ2-7
d_gene: .
CDR3nt: TGTGCCAGCAGTTTATGGGCCAACGAGCAGTACTTC
CDR3aa: CASSLWANEQYF

v_gene: TRBV10-3
abundance: .
j_gene: TRBJ2-3
d_gene: TRBD2
CDR3nt: TGTGCCATCAGTGAGTCGTTTAGCGGGGGGCAACCTAGCACAGATACGCAGTATTTT
CDR3aa: CAISESFSGGQPSTDTQYF

v_gene: TRBV28
abundance: many
j_gene: TRBJ2-7
d_gene: .
CDR3nt: TGTGCCAGCAGCCCTCCGGACCCCATCTACGAGCAGTACTTC
CDR3aa: CASSPPDPIYEQYF

v_gene: TRBV18
abundance: many
j_gene: TRBJ1-5
d_gene: .
CDR3nt: TGTGCCAGCTCACCTGGGAGGAGTCAGCCCCAGCATTTT
CDR3aa: CASSPGRSQPQHF

v_gene: TRBV12-3/TRBV12-4
abundance: few
j_gene: TRBJ1-3
d_gene: .
CDR3nt: TGTGCCAGCAGTTTGGAGGGGACCTCTGGAAACACCATATATTTT
CDR3aa: CASSLEGTSGNTIYF

v_gene: TRBV3-1
abundance: many
j_gene: TRBJ1-2
d_gene: TRBD1
CDR3nt: TGTGCCAGCAGCCCAACCCCGACAGGGCCCTATGGCTACACCTTC
CDR3aa: CASSPTPTGPYGYTF

v_gene: TRBV29-1
abundance: many
j_gene: TRBJ1-1
d_gene: .
CDR3nt: TGCAGCGTTGCTCCGGGACTCGGGAGGTCTGAAGCTTTCTTT
CDR3aa: CSVAPGLGRSEAFF

v_gene: TRBV14
abundance: few
j_gene: TRBJ2-7
d_gene: .
CDR3nt: TGTGCCAGCAGCCCCCTTCAAGGAGGGGCCTACGAGCAGTACTTC
CDR3aa: CASSPLQGGAYEQYF

v_gene: TRBV28
abundance: .
j_gene: TRBJ1-1
d_gene: .
CDR3nt: TGTGCCAGCAGGGGCAGTCTGAACACTGAAGCTTTCTTT
CDR3aa: CASRGSLNTEAFF

v_gene: TRBV11-2
abundance: many
j_gene: TRBJ1-1
d_gene: .
CDR3nt: TGTGCCAGCAGCTTAGAAGTCACTCGCCCCACTGAAGCTTTCTTT
CDR3aa: CASSLEVTRPTEAFF

v_gene: TRBV5-5
abundance: .
j_gene: TRBJ2-3
d_gene: .
CDR3nt: TGTGCCAGCAGCTCCTATATTAGCACAGATACGCAGTATTTT
CDR3aa: CASSSYISTDTQYF

v_gene: TRBV7-9
abundance: few
j_gene: TRBJ1-4
d_gene: .
CDR3nt: TGTGCCAGCAGCCCCCGGGGGTTGGTCGGGCAGACAACTAATGAAAAACTGTTTTTT
CDR3aa: CASSPRGLVGQTTNEKLFF

v_gene: TRBV27
abundance: many
j_gene: TRBJ2-1
d_gene: .
CDR3nt: TGTGCCAGCAGTTGGGGAGGAGGGGGCGAAGGTGAGCAGTTCTTC
CDR3aa: CASSWGGGGEGEQFF

v_gene: TRBV11-2
abundance: many
j_gene: TRBJ2-1
d_gene: TRBD2
CDR3nt: TGTGCCAGCAGGACGGGGGGGCGGGAGCAGTTCTTC
CDR3aa: CASRTGGREQFF

v_gene: TRBV13
abundance: .
j_gene: TRBJ2-7
d_gene: TRBD1
CDR3nt: TGTGCCAGCAGCCTGCTGGGGACAGGGGGCTTCGAGCAGTACTTC
CDR3aa: CASSLLGTGGFEQYF

v_gene: TRBV15
abundance: .
j_gene: TRBJ2-5
d_gene: .
CDR3nt: TGTGTCACCAGCAGAGATCAGGGGCGGGAGACCCAGTACTTC
CDR3aa: CVTSRDQGRETQYF

v_gene: TRBV10-2
abundance: few
j_gene: TRBJ2-3
d_gene: .
CDR3nt: TGCGCCAGCAGTGTGGGGACACACACAGATACGCAGTATTTT
CDR3aa: CASSVGTHTDTQYF

v_gene: TRBV5-1
abundance: .
j_gene: TRBJ2-5
d_gene: .
CDR3nt: TGCGCCAGCAGCTTGGTGGGACCCCAAGAGACCCAGTACTTC
CDR3aa: CASSLVGPQETQYF

v_gene: TRBV3-1
abundance: many
j_gene: TRBJ2-7
d_gene: .
CDR3nt: TGTGCCAGCCGCTCCGGGGTCCACGAGCAGTACTTC
CDR3aa: CASRSGVHEQYF

v_gene: TRBV7-2
abundance: .
j_gene: TRBJ1-2
d_gene: .
CDR3nt: TGTGCCAGCAGCTTAATAGGAGGGGGAATAACCTATGGCTACACCTTC
CDR3aa: CASSLIGGGITYGYTF

v_gene: TRBV4-2
abundance: .
j_gene: TRBJ1-2
d_gene: .
CDR3nt: TGTGCCAGCAGCCTGCACCGGGGAAACTATGGCTACACCTTC
CDR3aa: CASSLHRGNYGYTF

v_gene: TRBV6-5
abundance: .
j_gene: TRBJ1-5
d_gene: .
CDR3nt: TGTGCCAGCAGTTATAAGAGAGGTGGAAATCAGCCCCAGCATTTT
CDR3aa: CASSYKRGGNQPQHF

v_gene: TRBV4-1
abundance: few
j_gene: TRBJ1-5
d_gene: TRBD1
CDR3nt: TGCGCCAGCAGCACAGAATTTACCGGGACAGAGAATCAGCCCCAGCATTTT
CDR3aa: CASSTEFTGTENQPQHF

v_gene: TRBV10-3
abundance: many
j_gene: TRBJ2-2
d_gene: .
CDR3nt: TGTGCCATCGCGGCGGGGGCGAGCCCCGGGGAGCTGTTTTTT
CDR3aa: CAIAAGASPGELFF